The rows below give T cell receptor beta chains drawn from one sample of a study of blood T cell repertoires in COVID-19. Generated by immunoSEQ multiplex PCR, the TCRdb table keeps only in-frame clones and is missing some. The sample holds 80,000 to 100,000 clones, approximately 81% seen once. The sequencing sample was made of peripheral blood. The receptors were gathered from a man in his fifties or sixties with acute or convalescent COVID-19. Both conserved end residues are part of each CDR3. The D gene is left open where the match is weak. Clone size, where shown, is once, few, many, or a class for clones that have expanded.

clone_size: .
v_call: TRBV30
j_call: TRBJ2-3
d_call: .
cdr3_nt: TGTGCCTGGTCCATACAGGGCGCAGATACGCAGTATTTT
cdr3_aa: CAWSIQGADTQYF

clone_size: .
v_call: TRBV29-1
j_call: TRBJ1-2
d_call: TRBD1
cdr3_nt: TGCAGCGTCACCGGGACAGGGTTAGAGGGGAACTATGGCTACACCTTC
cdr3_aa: CSVTGTGLEGNYGYTF

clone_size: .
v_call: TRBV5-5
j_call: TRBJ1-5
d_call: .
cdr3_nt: TGTGCCAGCAGCCCTGTAGTGGTGAACGAACGGAATCAGCCCCAGCATTTT
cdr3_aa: CASSPVVVNERNQPQHF

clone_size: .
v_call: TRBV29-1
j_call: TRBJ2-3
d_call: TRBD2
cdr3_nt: TGCAGCGTTACCATAGCGGGAGGTACAGATACGCAGTATTTT
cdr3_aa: CSVTIAGGTDTQYF

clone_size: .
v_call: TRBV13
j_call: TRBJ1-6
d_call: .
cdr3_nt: TGTGCCAGCAGCTTAGCGGGGTTACGGTCACCCCTCCACTTT
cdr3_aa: CASSLAGLRSPLHF

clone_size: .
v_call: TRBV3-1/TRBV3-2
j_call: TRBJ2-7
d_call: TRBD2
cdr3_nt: TGTGCCAGCAGCCAAGGGCTAGCGGGAACTCCGAGCTCCTACGAGCAGTACTTC
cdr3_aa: CASSQGLAGTPSSYEQYF

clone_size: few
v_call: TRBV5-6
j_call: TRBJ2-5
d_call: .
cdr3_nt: TGTGCCAGCAGCTTGGATCCAGGGGAAGAGACCCAGTACTTC
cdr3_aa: CASSLDPGEETQYF

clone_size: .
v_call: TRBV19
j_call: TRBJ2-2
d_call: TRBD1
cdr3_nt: TGTGCCAGCCGAAGCCGGGACAGGGTCACCGGGGAGCTGTTTTTT
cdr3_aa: CASRSRDRVTGELFF

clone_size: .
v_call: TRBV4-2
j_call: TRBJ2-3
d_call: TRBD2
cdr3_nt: TGTGCCAGCAGCCGAGGGGACTACACAGATACGCAGTATTTT
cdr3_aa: CASSRGDYTDTQYF

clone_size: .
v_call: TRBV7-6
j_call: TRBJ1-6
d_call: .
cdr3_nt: TGTGCCAGCAGCTTATCGGCAGGCTCTATTTATTTGACACCCCTCCACTTT
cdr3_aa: CASSLSAGSIYLTPLHF

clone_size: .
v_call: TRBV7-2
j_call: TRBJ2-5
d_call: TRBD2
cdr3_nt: TGTGCCAGCAGCTTAGCAGGCGGGAGTTACGAGACCCAGTACTTC
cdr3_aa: CASSLAGGSYETQYF

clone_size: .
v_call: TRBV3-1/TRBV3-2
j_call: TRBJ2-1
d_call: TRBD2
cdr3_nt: TGTGCCAGCAGCCGAGGAGCGGGAGGTTCCTACAATGAGCAGTTCTTC
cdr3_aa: CASSRGAGGSYNEQFF

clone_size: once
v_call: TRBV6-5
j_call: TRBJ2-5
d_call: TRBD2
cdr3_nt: TGTGCCAGCCAGCGGGGGGAAGAGACCCAGTACTTC
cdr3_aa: CASQRGEETQYF

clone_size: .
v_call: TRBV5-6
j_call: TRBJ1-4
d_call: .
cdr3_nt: TGTGCCAGCAGCCCGGCCCCCGGGGAAAAACTGTTTTTT
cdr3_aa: CASSPAPGEKLFF